The next 14 T cell receptor beta chains were all read from a single sample in a study of molecular identifiers for immune sequencing clone quantification. TCRdb reanalysed the PCR reads using MiXCR and keeps one entry per CDR3 protein. Of 85,000 to 120,000 distinct CDR3 sequences detected, about 35% appear once; the ten largest clones hold over 8%. Material for sequencing was naive CD8+ T cells from blood, with Jurkat cell RNA spiked in. The subset: FACS-sorted CD8+CD4-CCR7+CD45RA+ naive T cells. The receptors were sampled from a human donor in good health. Some libraries in this study had Jurkat cell RNA spiked in.

This clonotype has ten or more counts. This chain links TRBV12-3 or TRBV12-4 with TRBJ2-5, with D possibly called TRBD1 or TRBD2 (6 bases each). V was clipped by 4 bases and J by 5 bases, with 14 bases between them. The CDR3 is 14 residues long. DNA for the CDR3: TGTGCCAGCAGTTCCCGGGGGCGGAACGAGACCCAGTACTTC. Translation gives CASSSRGRNETQYF.

The chain couples TRBV7-9 to TRBJ2-1; TRBD1 agrees at 7 bases. Trimming at V came to 3 bases and at J to 8 bases, leaving 10 bases not matched to a gene. The CDR3 consists of 15 residues. CDR1 SEHNR and CDR2 FQNEAQ come from the germline V gene (reference sequence). CDR3 sequence reads: CASSLDRRLNDEQFF. The CDR3, as DNA: TGTGCCAGCAGCTTGGACAGGCGACTTAACGATGAGCAGTTCTTC.

To note about this clonotype: This may be a read error: a much more frequent sequence differs by one nucleotide. In DNA, the CDR3 is TGCAGTGCTAGAGCGGGAGAATACACTGAAGCTCTCTTT. Protein sequence: CSARAGEYTEALF. The chain recombines TRBV20-1 with TRBJ1-1; D uncertain. This CDR3 region has 13 residues. Germline V gene lookup returns CDR1 DFQATT and CDR2 SNEGSKA (reference sequence).

The count of this clonotype is one. A much larger clonotype is one base distant, so this may be a read error. The chain employs TRBV29-1 and TRBJ2-5; D is uncertain. Trimming removed 6 bases at V and 7 bases at J, with 9 bases between. The CDR3 runs to 10 residues. CDR1 is SQVTM and CDR2 is ANQGSEA in the germline V gene. The CDR3 DNA reads TGCAGCGTCGTTGTGGTGACCCAGTACTTC. As protein: CSVVVVTQYF.

The chain is built from TRBV20-1 and TRBJ2-1; no definite D call. The CDR3 runs 14 residues. Per the germline V gene, CDR1 is DFQATT and CDR2 is SNEGSKA (reference sequence). Trimming removed 3 bases from V and 0 bases from J, with 9 bases in between. For the CDR3, the DNA is TGCAGTGCTAGCCGTCCAGACTCCTACAATGAGCAGTTCTTC. Protein product: CSASRPDSYNEQFF.

A word on this clonotype: An end of the junction differs from the germline gene, which may be a read error. This chain connects TRBV11-2 to TRBJ1-1, with a possible D match to TRBD1 (5 bases). This CDR3 has 13 residues. The V gene's germline CDR1 is SGHAT and CDR2 FQNNGV. The CDR3 reads CASSLGDGTEAIF. The CDR3 DNA is TGTGCCAGCAGCTTAGGCGACGGGACTGAAGCTATCTTT.

This clonotype was observed a single time. This may come from a read error, since a much larger clone is one base off. V and J are TRBV29-1 and TRBJ2-1; D remains unclear. Looked up from germline, CDR1 is SQVTM and CDR2 is ANQGSEA. With 4 bases removed from V and 6 bases from J, the gap between germline ends came to 7 bases. CDR3 length: 11 amino acids. The DNA of the CDR3 is TGCAGCGTTGGCAGGCGCAATGAGCAGTTCTTC. Its translation: CSVGRRNEQFF.

In this sample, this clonotype turned up once. A much bigger clone sits one base away, suggesting this may be a read error. The CDR3 ends on some other residue instead of the conserved phenylalanine or tryptophan, so this is likely a read error. The chain recombines TRBV4-1 with TRBJ1-1; D gene unclear. Germline CDR1 reads MGHRA; CDR2 reads YSYEKL. Trimming stripped 1 base from V and 4 bases from J, with 7 bases between. The CDR3 has 13 residues. CDR3 coding DNA: TGCGCCAGCAGCCAAGCTTCGGCCACTGAAGCTTTCTAT. It is translated as CASSQASATEAFY.

The chain is built from TRBV11-2 and TRBJ2-4; 7 nucleotides line up with TRBD2. Trimming at V came to 5 bases and at J to 11 bases, leaving 21 bases not matched to a gene. The CDR3 totals 17 residues. The germline V gene encodes CDR1 SGHAT and CDR2 FQNNGV. The CDR3 sequence: CASSGGSGGSPLTVQYF. CDR3 nucleotide sequence: TGTGCCAGCAGCGGGGGGTCTGGCGGGAGCCCCCTTACCGTTCAGTACTTC.

The CDR3 nucleotides are TGTGCCAGCAGTTTACGGACAGGGGGACAGCCCCAGCATTTT. Translating gives CASSLRTGGQPQHF. The chain has TRBV27 and TRBJ1-5, with TRBD1 matching 10 bases. The J segment lost 7 bases and the V segment lost 2 bases, leaving 2 bases of the junction unmatched. Per germline, CDR1 MNHEY and CDR2 SMNVEV (reference sequence). The CDR3 is 14 residues long.

The CDR3: CASSATREQFF. The CDR3 DNA reads TGTGCCAGCAGTGCCACCAGGGAGCAGTTCTTC. The rearrangement uses TRBV6-6 and TRBJ2-1; D gene ambiguous. The CDR3 sequence is 11 residues long. Germline V gives CDR1 MNHNY, CDR2 SVGAGI (reference sequence). V lost 5 bases, J lost 10 bases, and 9 bases lay in between.

A remark on this clonotype: Relative to the germline gene, one junction end is altered; a read error may explain this. The V gene is TRBV5-3, the J gene TRBJ2-7; TRBD2 matches at 12 bases. TRBV5-3 is treated as an ORF (open reading frame) with a function not yet certain. The CDR3 loop spans 14 amino acids. The CDR3 sequence is CASSWTSGVYEQYF. The DNA for the CDR3 is TGTGCCAGCAGCTGGACTAGCGGGGTCTACGAGCAGTACTTC.

The chain links TRBV20-1 to TRBJ2-1; 9 nucleotides line up with TRBD2. This CDR3 has 13 amino acids. Germline lookup yields CDR1 DFQATT and CDR2 SNEGSKA (reference sequence). With V trimmed by 7 bases and J by 7 bases, 8 bases remained unmatched. The CDR3 nucleotides read TGCAGTGTACGGCGGGAGGGCAGGAATGAGCAGTTCTTC. It translates to CSVRREGRNEQFF.

V gene TRBV6-6 combines with J gene TRBJ1-5; D gene uncertain. CDR3 size: 15 residues. Deletions cut 2 bases from V and 0 bases from J, with 8 bases between. CDR1 is MNHNY and CDR2 is SVGAGI in the germline V gene (reference sequence). The DNA of the CDR3 is TGTGCCAGCAGTTACGTTGAAAATAGCAATCAGCCCCAGCATTTT. Translating gives CASSYVENSNQPQHF.